This T cell receptor beta chain was sequenced during a study of beta chain features in type 1 diabetes. Expressed TCRB transcripts were sequenced after all isolated RNA was converted to cDNA. Read counts averaged about 3.57 million for samples of naive, central memory and regulatory T cells. Sequenced by immunoSEQ multiplex PCR; TCRdb stores in-frame clones only, minus some. The table has approximately 330,000 clones, roughly 11% seen once. Trimming took 3 bases from V and 6 from J; bases not matched to a gene: 7. This CDR3 has 16 residues. Per the germline V gene, CDR1 is LNHDA and CDR2 is SQIVND (reference sequence).

The chain combines TRBV19 with TRBJ2-3, with 12 bases aligning to TRBD2. Sequences were obtained from naive CD4+ T cells from blood. The receptor comes from a woman aged 25-40 years in good health. CDR3 region: CASSILTSGSGDTQYF. The CDR3 coding sequence is TGTGCCAGTAGTATCCTGACTAGCGGGAGTGGTGATACGCAGTATTTT.